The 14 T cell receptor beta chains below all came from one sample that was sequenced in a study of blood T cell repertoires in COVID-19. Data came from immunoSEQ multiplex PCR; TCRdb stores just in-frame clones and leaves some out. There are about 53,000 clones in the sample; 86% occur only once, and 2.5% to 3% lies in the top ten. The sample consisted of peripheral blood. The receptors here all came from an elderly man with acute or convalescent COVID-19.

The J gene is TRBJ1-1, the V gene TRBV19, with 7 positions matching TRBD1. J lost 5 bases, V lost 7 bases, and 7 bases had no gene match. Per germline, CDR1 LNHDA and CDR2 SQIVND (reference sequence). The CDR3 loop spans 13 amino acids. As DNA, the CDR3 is TGTGCCAGTAAAGAGGGGGCAAGGACTGAAGCTTTCTTT. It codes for CASKEGARTEAFF.

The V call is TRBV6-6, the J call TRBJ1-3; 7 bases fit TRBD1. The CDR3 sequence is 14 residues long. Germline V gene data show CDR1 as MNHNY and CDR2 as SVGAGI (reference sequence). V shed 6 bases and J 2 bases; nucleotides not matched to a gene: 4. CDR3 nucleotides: TGTGCCAGCAGACAGGGGTCAGCTGGAAACACCATATATTTT. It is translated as CASRQGSAGNTIYF.

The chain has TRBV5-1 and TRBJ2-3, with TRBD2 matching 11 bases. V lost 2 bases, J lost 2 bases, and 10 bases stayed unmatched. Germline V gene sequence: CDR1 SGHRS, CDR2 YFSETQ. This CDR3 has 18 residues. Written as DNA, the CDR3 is TGCGCCAGCAGCTTTGGTAGACTAGCGGGGAGCTACACAGATACGCAGTATTTT. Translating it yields CASSFGRLAGSYTDTQYF.

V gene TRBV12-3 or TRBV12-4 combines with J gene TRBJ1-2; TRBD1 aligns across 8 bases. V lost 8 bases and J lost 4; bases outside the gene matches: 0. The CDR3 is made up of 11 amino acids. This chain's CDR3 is CASDRGYGYTF. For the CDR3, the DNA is TGTGCCAGCGACAGGGGCTATGGCTACACCTTC.

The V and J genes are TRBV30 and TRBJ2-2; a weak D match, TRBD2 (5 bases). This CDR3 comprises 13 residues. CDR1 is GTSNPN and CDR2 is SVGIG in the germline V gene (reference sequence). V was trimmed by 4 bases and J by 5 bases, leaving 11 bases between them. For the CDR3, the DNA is TGTGCCTGGAACGCGGGTGGAACCGGGGAGCTGTTTTTT. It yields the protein CAWNAGGTGELFF.

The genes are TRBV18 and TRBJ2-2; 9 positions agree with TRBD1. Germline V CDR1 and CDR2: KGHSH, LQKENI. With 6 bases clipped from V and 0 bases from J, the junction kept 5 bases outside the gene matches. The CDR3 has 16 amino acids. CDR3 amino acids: CASSPRDRANTGELFF. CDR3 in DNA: TGTGCCAGCTCGCCCCGGGACAGGGCGAACACCGGGGAGCTGTTTTTT.

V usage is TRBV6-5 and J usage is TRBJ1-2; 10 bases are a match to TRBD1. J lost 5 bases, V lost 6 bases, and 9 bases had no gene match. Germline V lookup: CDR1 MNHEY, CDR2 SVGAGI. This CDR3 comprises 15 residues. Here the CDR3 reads CASSLTPGQGYGYTF. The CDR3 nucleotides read TGTGCCAGCAGCCTTACCCCGGGACAGGGGTATGGCTACACCTTC.

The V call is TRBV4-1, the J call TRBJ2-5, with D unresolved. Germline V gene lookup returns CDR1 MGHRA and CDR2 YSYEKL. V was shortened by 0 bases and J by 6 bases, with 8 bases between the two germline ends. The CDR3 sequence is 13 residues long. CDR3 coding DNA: TGCGCCAGCAGCCAAGACTGGGCCCAGACCCAGTACTTC. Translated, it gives CASSQDWAQTQYF.

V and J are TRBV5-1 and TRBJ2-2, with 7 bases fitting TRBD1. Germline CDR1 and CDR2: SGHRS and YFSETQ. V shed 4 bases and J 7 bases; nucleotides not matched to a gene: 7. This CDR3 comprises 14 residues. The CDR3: CASSLRTGDGELFF. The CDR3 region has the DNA TGCGCCAGCAGCCTACGGACAGGAGACGGGGAGCTGTTTTTT.

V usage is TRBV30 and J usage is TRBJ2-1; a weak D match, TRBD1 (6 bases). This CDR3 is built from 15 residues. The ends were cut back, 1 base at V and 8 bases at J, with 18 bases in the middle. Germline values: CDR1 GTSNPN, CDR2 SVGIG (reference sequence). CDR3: CAWSAGDREGDEQFF. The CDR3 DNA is TGTGCCTGGAGTGCAGGGGACCGGGAAGGGGATGAGCAGTTCTTC.

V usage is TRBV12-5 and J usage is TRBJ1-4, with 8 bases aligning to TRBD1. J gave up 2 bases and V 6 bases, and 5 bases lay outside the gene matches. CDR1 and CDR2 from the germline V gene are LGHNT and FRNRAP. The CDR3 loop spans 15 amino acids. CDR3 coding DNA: TGTGCTAGTGGGTCTTCAGGGGGCACTAATGAAAAACTGTTTTTT. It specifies CASGSSGGTNEKLFF.

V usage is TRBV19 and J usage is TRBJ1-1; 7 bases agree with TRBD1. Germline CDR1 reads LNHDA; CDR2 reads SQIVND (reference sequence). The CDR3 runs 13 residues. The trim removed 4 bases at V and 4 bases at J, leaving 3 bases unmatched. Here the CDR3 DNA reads TGTGCCAGTAGTACCACAGGGGTCACTGAAGCTTTCTTT. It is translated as CASSTTGVTEAFF.

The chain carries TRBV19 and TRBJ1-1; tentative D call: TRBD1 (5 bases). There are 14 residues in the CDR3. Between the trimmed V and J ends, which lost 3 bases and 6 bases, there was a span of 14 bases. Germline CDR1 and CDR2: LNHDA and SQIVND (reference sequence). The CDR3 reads CASSMLSTVSEAFF. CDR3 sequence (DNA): TGTGCCAGTAGTATGCTTTCGACAGTTTCTGAAGCTTTCTTT. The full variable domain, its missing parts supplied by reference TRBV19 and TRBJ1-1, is DGGITQSPKYLFRKEGQNVTLSCEQNLNHDAMYWYRQDPGQGLRLIYYSQIVNDFQKGDIAEGYSVSREKKESFPLTVTSAQKNPTAFYLCASSMLSTVSEAFFGQGTRLTVV.

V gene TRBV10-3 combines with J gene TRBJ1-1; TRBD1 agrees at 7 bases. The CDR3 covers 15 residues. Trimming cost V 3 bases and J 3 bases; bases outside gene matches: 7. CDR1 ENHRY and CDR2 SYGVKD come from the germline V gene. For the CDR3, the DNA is TGTGCCATCAGTGACCAGCCGGGACAGTACACTGAAGCTTTCTTT. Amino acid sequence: CAISDQPGQYTEAFF.